The clone carrying this T cell receptor (beta chain) was seen ten or more times. The authors produced cDNA by 5'RACE using 10-nucleotide random UMIs. TCRdb independently ran MiXCR on the 5' RACE reads; one entry per CDR3 protein. The data hold about 33,000 distinct CDR3 sequences, with approximately 1.4% observed a single time. The germline V gene has CDR1 DFQATT and CDR2 SNEGSKA (reference sequence). The CDR3 extends over 15 amino acids. The V segment lost 5 bases and the J segment 1 base; nucleotides outside the gene matches: 9. The sample is drawn from a study of neurological immune-mediated disorders.

The chain couples TRBV20-1 to TRBJ1-1; TRBD1 matches at 8 bases. Input material: PBMCs. This TCR was recovered from a woman aged 30 to 39 with multiple sclerosis. The CDR3 sequence is CSAPSTGGSNTEAFF. CDR3 in DNA: TGCAGTGCTCCCAGTACAGGGGGTTCGAACACTGAAGCTTTCTTT.